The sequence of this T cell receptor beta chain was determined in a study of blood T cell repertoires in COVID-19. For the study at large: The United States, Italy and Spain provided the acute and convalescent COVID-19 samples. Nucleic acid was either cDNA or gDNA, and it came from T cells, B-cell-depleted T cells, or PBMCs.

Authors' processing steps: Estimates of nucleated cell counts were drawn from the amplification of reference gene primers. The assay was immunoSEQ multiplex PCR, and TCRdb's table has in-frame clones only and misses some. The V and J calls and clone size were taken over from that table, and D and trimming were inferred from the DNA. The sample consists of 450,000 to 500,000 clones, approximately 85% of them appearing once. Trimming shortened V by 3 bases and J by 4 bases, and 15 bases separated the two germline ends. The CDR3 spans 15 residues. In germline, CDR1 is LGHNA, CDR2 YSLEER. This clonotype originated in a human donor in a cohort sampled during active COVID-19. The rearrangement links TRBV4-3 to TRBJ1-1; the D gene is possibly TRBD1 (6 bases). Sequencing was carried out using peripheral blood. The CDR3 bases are TGCGCCAGCAGCCAGGGGCGGGGGGCGCGCACTGAAGCTTTCTTT. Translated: CASSQGRGARTEAFF.